This passage covers 12 T cell receptor beta chains from one sample sequenced in a study of OX40 agonist ivuxolimab in advanced cancers. Libraries were prepared by immunoSEQ multiplex PCR; TCRdb keeps only in-frame clonotypes and omits some of them. Counted here are more than 45,000 clones, 81% occurring once; the ten biggest clones make up more than 0.65%. This specimen was CD4+ or CD8+ T cells sorted from blood, taken in a trial of the OX40 agonist ivuxolimab. The source is an adult with an advanced solid tumor such as melanoma, head and neck, liver or kidney cancer.

J is TRBJ2-3 and V is TRBV19, with D tentatively TRBD1 (5 bases). The CDR3 covers 16 residues. V was shortened by 8 bases and J by 2 bases, with 20 bases between the two germline ends. Germline V gene sequence: CDR1 LNHDA, CDR2 SQIVND (reference sequence). The CDR3 DNA reads TGTGCCAGTTCTAAACAGGACCCCTCCAACACAGATACGCAGTATTTT. Translating gives CASSKQDPSNTDTQYF.

This clone was detected only a few times. This rearrangement joins TRBV2 to TRBJ1-6, with D unresolved. This CDR3 contains 13 residues. Germline assignment: CDR1 SNHLY and CDR2 FYNNEI. Deletions cut 6 bases from V and 3 bases from J, with 6 bases between. The CDR3 coding sequence is TGTGCCAGCAGCGGGAGCTATAATTCACCCCTCCACTTT. Protein: CASSGSYNSPLHF.

The J gene is TRBJ1-2, the V gene TRBV29-1, with no clear D. Germline V gives CDR1 SQVTM, CDR2 ANQGSEA. Trimming cost V 2 bases and J 5 bases, with 15 bases left between them. The CDR3 covers 14 residues. CDR3: CSVENPGRGYGYTF. Here the CDR3 DNA reads TGCAGCGTTGAAAACCCCGGACGTGGATATGGCTACACCTTC.

This chain connects TRBV18 to TRBJ1-3; possible D gene TRBD1, 5 bases. The germline gives CDR1 KGHSH, CDR2 LQKENI. Trimming removed 6 bases from V and 4 bases from J, with 19 bases in between. The CDR3 runs 16 residues. Here the CDR3 DNA reads TGTGCCAGCTCGACCCTCCGGGGGTCGGGAGGAAACACCATATATTTT. The encoded protein is CASSTLRGSGGNTIYF. Variable domain in full (rest from reference TRBV18 and TRBJ1-3): NAGVMQNPRHLVRRRGQEARLRCSPMKGHSHVYWYRQLPEEGLKFMVYLQKENIIDESGMPKERFSAEFPKEGPSILRIQQVVRGDSAAYFCASSTLRGSGGNTIYFGEGSWLTVV.

CDR3 protein: CASSQDRRGSSYEQYF. CDR3 sequence (DNA): TGCGCCAGCAGCCAAGATCGGCGGGGGTCCAGCTACGAGCAGTACTTC. The V gene is TRBV4-1, the J gene TRBJ2-7; TRBD2 agrees at 7 bases. The trim removed 0 bases at V and 3 bases at J, leaving 8 bases unmatched. The germline CDR1 and CDR2 sequences are MGHRA and YSYEKL. The CDR3 contains 16 residues.

This clone has more than one count but fewer than ten. Here the CDR3 DNA reads TGTGCCAGCAGCAAGAGGACTTTCTCAAGCTCCTACGAGCAGTACTTC. Protein product: CASSKRTFSSSYEQYF. The rearrangement joins TRBV11-2 to TRBJ2-7, with D possibly TRBD2 on 5 matching bases. Germline values: CDR1 SGHAT, CDR2 FQNNGV. The CDR3 runs to 16 residues. Trimming stripped 5 bases from V and 0 bases from J, with 17 bases between.

J is TRBJ2-7 and V is TRBV2, with D perhaps TRBD1 (5 bases). The CDR3 spans 12 residues. The ends were cut back, 11 bases at V and 2 bases at J, with 13 bases in the middle. Germline V gene data show CDR1 as SNHLY and CDR2 as FYNNEI. The CDR3 nucleotides read TGTGCCGTGGGGCCTACTACCTACGAGCAGTACTTC. Protein product: CAVGPTTYEQYF.

V is TRBV6-1 and J is TRBJ2-1, with D perhaps TRBD2 (7 bases). The CDR3 spans 15 residues. V lost 4 bases and J 8 bases, leaving 18 bases between the germline ends. CDR1 and CDR2 (germline): MNHNS, SASEGT. The DNA of the CDR3 is TGTGCCAGCAGTGTGCGGTCGGGGGGCTCGTATGAGCAGTTCTTC. It yields the protein CASSVRSGGSYEQFF.

The chain uses TRBV14 and TRBJ2-2; TRBD2 is a possible D gene (7 bases). The germline V gene has CDR1 SGHDN and CDR2 FVKESK. The CDR3 loop spans 18 amino acids. V shed 1 base and J shed 3 bases, with 18 bases lying between them. CDR3 sequence: CASSQVVGAGAYTGELFF. In nucleotides, the CDR3 is TGTGCCAGCAGCCAAGTAGTCGGGGCGGGGGCCTACACCGGGGAGCTGTTTTTT.

This clone was counted once. This chain joins TRBV5-1 and TRBJ1-3; D is ambiguous. This CDR3 has 14 amino acids. Trimming took off 2 bases at V and 2 bases at J, with 8 bases between the two ends. Germline loops: CDR1 SGHRS, CDR2 YFSETQ. The CDR3 sequence is CASSLGRTGNTIYF. The CDR3 coding sequence is TGCGCCAGCAGCTTAGGGCGGACTGGAAACACCATATATTTT.

The chain uses TRBV10-3 and TRBJ1-5; TRBD1 matches 9 bases. The CDR3 sequence is 18 residues long. V lost 0 bases to trimming and J lost 5 bases; unmatched junction nucleotides: 11. Germline V lookup: CDR1 ENHRY, CDR2 SYGVKD. CDR3 sequence: CAISESDRGYALYQPQHF. CDR3 nucleotide sequence: TGTGCCATCAGTGAGTCAGACAGGGGGTATGCCCTTTATCAGCCCCAGCATTTT.

The V call is TRBV15, the J call TRBJ1-1; maybe TRBD1 (6 bases). The CDR3 loop spans 16 amino acids. The V gene lost 8 bases and the J gene lost 1 base, with 20 bases spanning the gap. Germline CDR1 reads LNHNV; CDR2 reads YYDKDF (reference sequence). CDR3 nucleotides: TGTGCCACCGCACAAAGGGGGGGCAGACCGAACACTGAAGCTTTCTTT. Protein sequence: CATAQRGGRPNTEAFF.